Only one count was recorded for the clone carrying this T cell receptor (beta chain). The assay was immunoSEQ multiplex PCR, and TCRdb's table has in-frame clones only and misses some. This table holds approximately 160,000 clones, 80% to 90% found once. This CDR3 has 16 residues. V dropped 4 bases and J dropped 2; count of bases not matched to a gene: 10. Germline loops: CDR1 SGHRS, CDR2 YFSETQ. This entry comes from a study of blood T cell repertoires in COVID-19. Material for sequencing was peripheral blood. The receptor was isolated from an older woman with COVID-19, enrolled during active disease. This chain joins TRBV5-1 and TRBJ2-3; TRBD2 matches at 7 bases. The CDR3 spells CASSPLRGGDTDTQYF. CDR3 bases: TGCGCCAGCAGCCCCTTAAGGGGAGGGGACACAGATACGCAGTATTTT.